This TCR beta chain emerged from a study of graft-versus-host responses after intestinal transplantation. Study-wide background: Recipients were given multivisceral, liver-intestinal, or isolated intestinal transplants. After anti-thymocyte globulin induction, recipients took tacrolimus and steroids for about 3 years. Study conclusions and caveats: GvH clones occurred in recipient marrow; some first appeared in ileum or blood.

TCRdb keeps only in-frame clones here, not all; method: immunoSEQ multiplex PCR. Of 45,000 to 60,000 clones in the sample, over 90% were seen once. On this clone: Its antigen remains unknown. Other DNA variants within this sample encode the same CDR3.

This receptor was taken from a human donor who was the organ donor for an intestinal transplant. The sample was unstimulated CD4+ T cells sorted from spleen or lymph node cells, taken before transplant.

The CDR3 loop reads CASSLTANTGELFF. For the CDR3, the DNA is TGTGCCAGCAGCTTGACCGCGAACACCGGGGAGCTGTTTTTT. The V call is TRBV5-8, the J call TRBJ2-2; D is uncertain. The germline V gene has CDR1 SGHTS and CDR2 YDEGEE. The CDR3 runs 14 residues. The V end lost 1 base, the J end lost 0 bases, and 4 bases lay between the germline ends.